This T cell receptor beta chain was sequenced during a study of early T cells in non-severe SARS-CoV-2 infection. CDR1 is MNHEY and CDR2 is SVGAGI in the germline V gene. Between the trimmed V and J ends, which lost 0 bases and 2 bases, there was a span of 8 bases. The CDR3 extends over 14 amino acids. TCRdb reanalysed the 5' RACE reads using MiXCR and keeps one entry per CDR3 protein. The sample holds 55,000 to 75,000 distinct CDR3 sequences, about an eighth seen once. This sequence originates from an adult who was a healthcare worker with PCR-confirmed SARS-CoV-2 infection or an uninfected control (not recorded which). The chain carries TRBV6-5 and TRBJ2-7; D is unresolved. Sequencing used whole blood. The CDR3 loop is CASSYSGVAYEQYF. The DNA of the CDR3 is TGTGCCAGCAGTTACTCTGGGGTCGCCTACGAGCAGTACTTC.